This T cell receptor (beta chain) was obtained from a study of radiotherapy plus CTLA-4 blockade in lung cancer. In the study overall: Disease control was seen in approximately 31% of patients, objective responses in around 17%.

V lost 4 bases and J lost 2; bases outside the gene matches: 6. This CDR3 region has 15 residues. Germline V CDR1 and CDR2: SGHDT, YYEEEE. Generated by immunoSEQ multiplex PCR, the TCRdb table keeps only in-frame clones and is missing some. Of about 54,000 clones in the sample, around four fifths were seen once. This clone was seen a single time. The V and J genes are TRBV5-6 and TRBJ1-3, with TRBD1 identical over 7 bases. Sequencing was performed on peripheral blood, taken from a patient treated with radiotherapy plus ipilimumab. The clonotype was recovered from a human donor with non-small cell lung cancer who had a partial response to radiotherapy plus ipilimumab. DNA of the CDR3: TGTGCCAGCAGCCGAGACAGGGTGGCTGGAAACACCATATATTTT. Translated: CASSRDRVAGNTIYF.